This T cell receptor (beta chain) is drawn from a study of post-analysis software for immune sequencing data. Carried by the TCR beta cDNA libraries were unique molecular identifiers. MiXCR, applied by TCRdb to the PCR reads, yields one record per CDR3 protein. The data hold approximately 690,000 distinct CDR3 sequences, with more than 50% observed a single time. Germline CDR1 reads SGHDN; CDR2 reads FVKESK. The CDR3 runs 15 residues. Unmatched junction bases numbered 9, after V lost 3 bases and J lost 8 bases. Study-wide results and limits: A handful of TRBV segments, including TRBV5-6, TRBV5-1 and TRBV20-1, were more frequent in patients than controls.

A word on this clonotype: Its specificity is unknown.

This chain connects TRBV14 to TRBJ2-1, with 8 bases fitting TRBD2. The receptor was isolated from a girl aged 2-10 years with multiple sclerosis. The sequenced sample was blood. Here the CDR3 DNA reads TGTGCCAGCAGCCACCGCAGCGGGAGCAGTTATGAGCAGTTCTTC. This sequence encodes CASSHRSGSSYEQFF.